A single T cell receptor (beta chain) is shown here with its context. Its antigen is currently not known. There are no base qualities to consult, and no much larger clone falls within one base. This specimen belongs to a study of PD-1 blockade in classical Hodgkin lymphoma (TCRdb year 2020). Regarding the research as a whole: Nivolumab dosing was 3 mg/kg intravenously every 2 weeks, continuing until either disease progression or unacceptable toxicity. To define a peripheral blood immune signature of response to PD-1 blockade in classical Hodgkin lymphoma, the study combined TCR beta sequencing with CyTOF.

Overall study results and their limits: Baseline diversity similar to that of newly diagnosed patients was observed in trial patients achieving complete response, whereas significantly lower diversity was observed in partial responders and progressors. Patients starting nivolumab less than 1 year after ASCT had lower diversity and were excluded from later analyses to avoid confounding by immune reconstitution. A significant rise by C4D1 was seen in CD4+ but not CD8+ TCR diversity (p=0.0027 vs p=0.16), with the rise being most apparent in complete responders (p=0.02). Only a single clinical trial cohort was studied, and what caused the repertoire differences, possibly disease activity or prior therapy, remained undefined. Baseline TCR diversity was reported to be lower in newly diagnosed patients than in healthy donors and to be lower still in relapsed/refractory patients.

The sample's time point label, decoded: cycle 2 day 1 (C2D1) of nivolumab. All trial patients had relapsed after autologous stem cell transplantation, with cohorts A, B and C differing in prior brentuximab vedotin exposure. A total of 50 to 70 patients with relapsed/refractory classical Hodgkin lymphoma made up the trial cohort, and each patient's best overall response was complete response, partial response or progressive disease. Trial patients were treated with single-agent nivolumab in the multi-cohort phase II CheckMate 205 trial. An independent review committee assessed best overall response using the 2007 International Working Group response criteria. Trial PBMCs were collected just before the start of nivolumab (C1D1) and during therapy at cycle 2 day 1 and cycle 4 day 1. Peripheral blood was collected in 8 mL Vacutainer Cell Preparation Tubes, from which PBMCs were isolated by centrifugation and then cryopreserved.

Trimmed from V: 6 bases; trimmed from J: 2 bases; junction bases lacking a gene match: 3. Reading from cysteine to phenylalanine, the CDR3 counts 13 amino acids. The sequence is cut down to CDR3 DNA, 39 bases in frame from base 1. The CDR1 and CDR2 encoded by the germline V gene are SNHLY and FYNNEI. The Qiagen DNeasy kit was used to extract genomic DNA from unsorted PBMCs and from the negatively selected CD4+ and CD8+ fractions. TCR beta CDR3 regions were amplified by immunoSEQ multiplex PCR using primers annealing to V and J segments. A synthetic immune receptor repertoire was used to minimize amplification bias, and remaining bias was computationally removed after sequencing. On the authors' methods: Repertoire diversity was quantified as the Shannon entropy index using custom Python scripts. The unsorted, CD4+ and CD8+ repertoires were each analyzed separately, with the exception of combined analyses, where CD4+ and CD8+ sequences were merged in silico. Clonal expansion was defined as at least a 2-fold frequency increase after treatment relative to C1D1, with a pseudocount of 0.5 for undetected baseline clones. Clones with 0 or 1 copy at C1D1 were defined as singleton clones, while clones with 2 or more copies were defined as non-singleton clones. By matching protein sequences in sorted samples from the same patient, clones expanded in unsorted samples were annotated as CD4+, CD8+ or unknown. Diversity changes from C1D1 to C4D1 were tested in paired samples using Wilcoxon tests. As stored in TCRdb, this immuneACCESS dataset retains in-frame rearrangements with V and J assigned. A fraction of the clones does not appear; measured against another copy, unresolved V genes explain less than half of the discrepancy, and the remainder lacks a known reason. The V and J calls and clone size are taken from that table; D and trimming were inferred from the DNA. This sample is represented by about 85,000 clones; nearly 95% of them were singletons. The ten top clones hold approximately 2.4% of the sample.

The chain is encoded by TRBV2 joined to TRBJ2-7; TRBD1 matches 8 bases in the middle. This TCR was recovered from a human donor with classical Hodgkin lymphoma. The starting material was peripheral blood mononuclear cells (PBMCs), obtained before the second cycle of nivolumab. This receptor carries the CDR3 CASSDRGPYEQYF. Read as DNA, the sequence is TGTGCCAGCAGCGACAGGGGTCCCTACGAGCAGTACTTC.